This entry concerns a single T cell receptor (beta chain). Its target is unknown. This sample stems from a study of T cell responses to AZD1222 COVID-19 vaccine. Study background: Second-dose intervals of approximately 4 or approximately 12 weeks were pooled. Study-wide points: Spike-specific TCR breadth and depth grew following two AZD1222 doses. Donor demographics were predominantly white British with a female majority; clonal diversity may be underestimated. Researchers report vaccine-associated CD4 TCRs spanning spike, with dominance at 160-218 and 743-854.

Germline CDR1 reads SGHRS; CDR2 reads YFSETQ. The CDR3 extends over 17 amino acids. After removal of 6 bases from V and 0 bases from J, the junction contained 12 bases not matched to a gene. Profiled with immunoSEQ multiplex PCR; TCRdb holds only in-frame clones, not every one. Here the sample spans about 85,000 clones, 80% to 90% being singletons. This sequence joins TRBV5-1 and TRBJ2-1; 7 bases align to TRBD1. The clonotype comes from an adult in good health. This specimen was peripheral blood, taken on day 0 of AZD1222 vaccination. The CDR3 coding sequence is TGCGCCAGCATGACAGGGAAGTACCTAAGCTCCTACAATGAGCAGTTCTTC. Translating gives CASMTGKYLSSYNEQFF.